This T cell receptor (beta chain) was identified in a study of blood T cells in healthy people across ages. Donors gave about 9.3 milliliters of peripheral blood apiece. Each sample provided at least 6 micrograms of extracted total RNA. Of note for this clonotype: Its antigen is unknown.

CDR3 length: 12 residues. The V gene lost 3 bases and the J gene lost 5 bases, with 7 bases spanning the gap. Alongside a J-beta primer mix, a sample-barcoded 5' primer served in a second PCR lasting about 7 to 11 cycles. TCRdb re-analysed the 5' RACE reads in MiXCR, keeping a single row per CDR3 protein. The table lists 1.5 million to 2 million distinct CDR3 sequences, roughly 30% of them singletons. Findings and caveats of the study: Diversity was higher, and naive CD4+ cells more numerous, in long-lived donors than in aged donors.

The specimen sequenced was blood. The chain is built from TRBV12-3 or TRBV12-4 and TRBJ1-1, with no clear D. This sequence originates from a woman in her thirties in good health. The CDR3 nucleotides read TGTGCCAGCAGTTTTGAGAAGACTGAAGCTTTCTTT. Translated: CASSFEKTEAFF.